This is a list of T cell receptor beta chains from one sample in a study of CD8 T cells in Susac syndrome. TCRdb fed the immunoSEQ multiplex PCR reads into MiXCR, producing one record per CDR3 protein. The table includes hundreds of thousands of distinct CDR3 sequences, about 94% detected once. Sequencing was done on a sample of CD4+ T cells from PBMCs. The origin of the receptors is a human donor with Susac syndrome. Both conserved end residues are part of each CDR3.

V gene | CDR3 protein
TRBV20-1 | CSVPDGKVSSYNSPLHF
TRBV24-1 | CATSDSGQGTGELFF
TRBV5-1 | CASSPYKNTGELFF
TRBV20-1 | CSAPQDPGSYEQYF
TRBV12-3/TRBV12-4 | CASSFDLMTGSTDSPLHF
TRBV7-9 | CASSRDLEGSPLHF
TRBV18 | CASSPAGGDQETQYF
TRBV6-5 | CASSYSTGGNDGYTF
TRBV20-1 | CSASRGVTNEKLFF
TRBV20-1 | CSARDTGGGWNQPQHF